The sequence of this TCR beta chain was determined in a study of spatial heterogeneity in lung cancer. Regarding the study as a whole: Blood carried ubiquitous expanded tumor TCRs more at resection than follow-up.

This clonotype was detected only a few times. The antigen remains undetermined. TCRdb used MiXCR to reprocess the 5' RACE reads, holding one entry per CDR3 protein. The table lists about 26,000 distinct CDR3 sequences, around 13% of them singletons. This CDR3 region has 14 residues. CDR1 is SGHNT and CDR2 is YENEEA in the germline V gene. V lost 3 bases, J lost 6 bases, and 2 bases stayed unmatched. Time point specified: sample taken at primary tumor resection. Sequencing was performed on whole RNA extracted from tumor and nontumor lung tissue, or from frozen PBMC, and the material was left unsorted. The source was PBMCs, collected at surgery. The chain links TRBV11-3 to TRBJ2-1; 10 bases match TRBD2. The receptor was isolated from a female donor with early-stage non-small cell lung cancer. The CDR3 spells CASSFLAGANEQFF. The CDR3 region has the DNA TGTGCCAGCAGCTTCCTAGCGGGAGCCAATGAGCAGTTCTTC.